Shown below are 30 T cell receptor beta chains from a single sample sequenced in a study of T cells in Graves' hyperthyroidism and ophthalmopathy. It was RNA transcripts that yielded the amplified TCR beta CDR3 regions. Primed by the HTBI set, a first-round RT-PCR was run on the TCR CDR3. TCRdb passed the multiplex PCR reads through MiXCR, listing each CDR3 protein once. The sample has about 640,000 distinct CDR3 sequences, around 15% seen once. Material: blood. The receptors stem from a woman aged 50 to 60 with Graves' ophthalmopathy.

This clonotype was counted many times. The V and J genes are TRBV5-1 and TRBJ2-1; 8 bases match TRBD2. V shed 0 bases, J shed 2 bases, and the junction held 10 bases outside the gene matches. The CDR3 runs to 18 residues. CDR1 and CDR2 from the germline V gene are SGHRS and YFSETQ. The CDR3: CASSLAAGGVGAYNEQFF. CDR3 coding DNA: TGCGCCAGCAGCTTGGCGGCGGGAGGCGTTGGGGCCTACAATGAGCAGTTCTTC.

The chain combines TRBV7-9 with TRBJ2-3, with 11 nucleotides matching TRBD2. CDR1 is SEHNR, CDR2 FQNEAQ, per germline (reference sequence). With V trimmed by 5 bases and J by 4 bases, 23 bases remained unmatched. There are 21 residues in the CDR3. The CDR3 DNA reads as TGTGCCAGCAGCCGCTTAGGTATAGCGGGAGGGCCCTCTACACCGCCAGATACGCAGTATTTT. This encodes CASSRLGIAGGPSTPPDTQYF.

This sequence joins TRBV7-3 and TRBJ2-6; tentatively, D is TRBD1 or TRBD2 (5 bases each). Trimming left V 2 bases short and J 3 bases short, with 8 bases between. Per the germline V gene, CDR1 is SGHTA and CDR2 is FQGTGA. The CDR3 covers 15 residues. The CDR3 nucleotides are TGTGCCAGCAGCTTAGGTGGGGGTGGGGCCAACGTCCTGACTTTC. Encoded protein: CASSLGGGGANVLTF.

V usage is TRBV7-6 and J usage is TRBJ1-2; D gene ambiguous. The CDR3 is made up of 17 amino acids. V was clipped by 5 bases and J by 0 bases, with 19 bases between them. The germline CDR1 and CDR2 sequences are SGHVS and FNYEAQ. CDR3 loop: CASSQSAGIRANYGYTF. Here the CDR3 DNA reads TGTGCCAGCAGCCAATCGGCGGGGATTCGGGCTAACTATGGCTACACCTTC.

The V gene is TRBV28, the J gene TRBJ1-5, with a weak D call TRBD1 (5 bases). This CDR3 region has 14 residues. Germline V gene lookup returns CDR1 MDHEN and CDR2 SYDVKM. The V gene lost 6 bases and the J gene lost 2 bases, with 11 bases spanning the gap. The CDR3 protein is CASSRGDRNQPQHF. CDR3 nucleotides: TGTGCCAGCAGCCGAGGGGACCGCAATCAGCCCCAGCATTTT.

This clonotype was counted a few times. The rearrangement uses TRBV29-1 and TRBJ2-1; 8 bases map to TRBD2. The CDR3 is 15 amino acids. V trimming: 1 base; J trimming: 4 bases; junction bases outside the gene matches: 6. Germline V lookup: CDR1 SQVTM, CDR2 ANQGSEA. The CDR3 DNA reads TGCAGCGTTGAAGGCGTTAGCGGGAATTACAATGAGCAGTTCTTC. This translates into CSVEGVSGNYNEQFF.

This clonotype was seen repeatedly, ten times or more. CDR3 sequence: CSASDTYEQYF. CDR3 bases: TGCAGTGCTAGCGACACCTACGAGCAGTACTTC. V and J are TRBV20-1 and TRBJ2-7; no definite D call. The CDR3 extends over 11 amino acids. Germline values: CDR1 DFQATT, CDR2 SNEGSKA (reference sequence). V lost 3 bases to trimming and J lost 2 bases, with 5 bases between them.

The chain recombines TRBV7-3 with TRBJ2-2, with no clear D. V gave up 2 bases and J gave up 9 bases, with 10 bases separating them. CDR3 length: 13 amino acids. Germline V gene data show CDR1 as SGHTA and CDR2 as FQGTGA. DNA of the CDR3: TGTGCCAGCAGCTTAGAAGACAACCGGGAGCTGTTTTTT. This codes for CASSLEDNRELFF.

The table lists this clonotype with many counts. V gene TRBV30 combines with J gene TRBJ2-1, with 12 bases aligning to TRBD1. CDR3 length: 14 residues. The V segment lost 3 bases and the J segment 8 bases; nucleotides outside the gene matches: 5. In germline, CDR1 is GTSNPN, CDR2 SVGIG (reference sequence). Here the CDR3 DNA reads TGTGCCTGGAGAGGGGACAGGGGGCTGGATGAGCAGTTCTTC. Its protein product is CAWRGDRGLDEQFF.

This clonotype was seen many times. V usage is TRBV2 and J usage is TRBJ2-1; D is possibly TRBD2 (5 bases). The V end was cut by 2 bases, the J end by 15 bases, with 17 bases between. Germline lookup yields CDR1 SNHLY and CDR2 FYNNEI. The CDR3 runs to 13 residues. CDR3 in amino acids: CASSESFLAHTFF. The CDR3 bases are TGTGCCAGCAGTGAAAGTTTCCTAGCCCATACGTTCTTC. Variable domain in full (rest from reference TRBV2 and TRBJ2-1): EPEVTQTPSHQVTQMGQEVILRCVPISNHLYFYWYRQILGQKVEFLVSFYNNEISEKSEIFDDQFSVERPDGSNFTLKIRSTKLEDSAMYFCASSESFLAHTFFGPGTRLTVL.

This clonotype occurred many times. The genes are TRBV20-1 and TRBJ2-7, with a weak D call TRBD1 (6 bases). CDR1 DFQATT and CDR2 SNEGSKA come from the germline V gene (reference sequence). Trimming left V 1 base short and J 4 bases short, with 8 bases between. The CDR3 consists of 12 residues. The CDR3 reads CSARARGYEQYF. The CDR3 DNA is TGCAGTGCTAGAGCGAGGGGGTACGAGCAGTACTTC.

This clonotype was recorded at least ten times. The chain couples TRBV12-3 or TRBV12-4 to TRBJ1-1, with 9 nucleotides matching TRBD1. The CDR3 totals 14 residues. V shed 5 bases, J shed 7 bases, and the junction held 8 bases outside the gene matches. CDR3 protein: CASSLWPGQGEAFF. CDR3 DNA sequence: TGTGCCAGCAGTCTCTGGCCGGGACAGGGTGAAGCTTTCTTT.

This clonotype has a handful of counts. The rearrangement joins TRBV7-9 to TRBJ1-1; D is uncertain. CDR1 is SEHNR, CDR2 FQNEAQ, per germline (reference sequence). The V end was cut by 1 base, the J end by 3 bases, with 15 bases between. The CDR3 is 16 amino acids. As DNA, the CDR3 is TGTGCCAGCAGCTTAGGGGCCTCCGCCGTGGACACTGAAGCTTTCTTT. This codes for CASSLGASAVDTEAFF. Complete variable domain (other parts from reference TRBV7-9 and TRBJ1-1): DTGVSQNPRHKITKRGQNVTFRCDPISEHNRLYWYRQTLGQGPEFLTYFQNEAQLEKSRLLSDRFSAERPKGSFSTLEIQRTEQGDSAMYLCASSLGASAVDTEAFFGQGTRLTVV.

The table lists this clonotype with a few counts. This chain links TRBV6-1 with TRBJ1-2; 11 nucleotides line up with TRBD1. Trimming took 5 bases from V and 2 from J; bases not matched to a gene: 7. The CDR3 is made up of 16 amino acids. In germline, CDR1 is MNHNS, CDR2 SASEGT. The CDR3 DNA is TGTGCCAGCAGTTCCGGGACAGGGGGTGCCAACTATGGCTACACCTTC. Amino acids: CASSSGTGGANYGYTF.

This clonotype was picked up many times. This CDR3 reads CASSYSRRTGELFF. CDR3 sequence (DNA): TGTGCCAGCAGTTACTCGCGAAGAACCGGGGAGCTGTTTTTT. This chain links TRBV6-2 or TRBV6-3 with TRBJ2-2; D gene unclear. The germline V gene has CDR1 MNHEY and CDR2 SVGEGT. Trimming pared 0 bases from V and 5 bases from J, leaving 7 bases between. This CDR3 comprises 14 residues.

This clonotype occurred many times. The V and J genes are TRBV28 and TRBJ2-3; 7 bases agree with TRBD1. Germline V gene sequence: CDR1 MDHEN, CDR2 SYDVKM. This CDR3 comprises 16 residues. The ends lost 5 bases at V and 1 base at J; junction bases unmatched: 9. The CDR3 sequence: CASSQIQGSGTDTQYF. CDR3 DNA sequence: TGTGCCAGCAGTCAGATACAGGGGTCGGGCACAGATACGCAGTATTTT.

This clonotype was seen a handful of times. Here the CDR3 reads CASSLEGSWGTQYF. The CDR3 region has the DNA TGCGCCAGCAGCTTGGAGGGGTCCTGGGGGACCCAGTACTTC. V and J are TRBV5-1 and TRBJ2-5; possibly TRBD1 for D (5 bases). This CDR3 has 14 residues. Germline V gene data show CDR1 as SGHRS and CDR2 as YFSETQ. Trimming cost V 0 bases and J 7 bases, with 13 bases left between them.

This clonotype was picked up many times. This chain uses TRBV20-1 with TRBJ1-5, with D perhaps matching TRBD1 (5 bases). Germline CDR1 reads DFQATT; CDR2 reads SNEGSKA (reference sequence). This CDR3 region has 14 residues. Between the trimmed V and J ends, which lost 1 base and 6 bases, there was a span of 13 bases. DNA for the CDR3: TGCAGTGCTAGAGGTGACAGTGTGGGTCAGCCCCAGCATTTT. This codes for CSARGDSVGQPQHF.

The chain has TRBV6-2 or TRBV6-3 and TRBJ1-5, with 10 bases lining up with TRBD1. The ends lost 6 bases at V and 6 bases at J; junction bases unmatched: 14. This CDR3 region has 17 residues. Germline values: CDR1 MNHEY, CDR2 SVGEGT. CDR3 loop: CASRNNPDRGGIQPQHF. The CDR3 DNA reads TGTGCCAGCAGAAACAACCCGGACAGGGGGGGGATTCAGCCCCAGCATTTT.

This clonotype came up many times. CDR3: CASCRTGSAVDTQYF. DNA of the CDR3: TGTGCCAGCTGCCGAACAGGGTCGGCAGTGGATACGCAGTATTTT. The genes are TRBV28 and TRBJ2-3; D perhaps matches TRBD1 (6 bases). The CDR3 sequence is 15 residues long. Per germline, CDR1 MDHEN and CDR2 SYDVKM. V was clipped by 8 bases and J by 6 bases, with 21 bases between them. Drawing the rest from reference TRBV28 and TRBJ2-3, the complete variable domain is DVKVTQSSRYLVKRTGEKVFLECVQDMDHENMFWYRQDPGLGLRLIYFSYDVKMKEKGDIPEGYSVSREKKERFSLILESASTNQTSMYLCASCRTGSAVDTQYFGPGTRLTVL.

This chain connects TRBV20-1 to TRBJ2-3, with 11 bases aligning to TRBD1. Germline CDR1 is DFQATT and CDR2 is SNEGSKA (reference sequence). V dropped 3 bases and J dropped 2; count of bases not matched to a gene: 4. The CDR3 loop spans 15 amino acids. The CDR3 nucleotides are TGCAGTGCTAGGATGGGACAGGGGGACACAGATACGCAGTATTTT. It yields the protein CSARMGQGDTDTQYF.

This chain connects TRBV5-1 to TRBJ2-1; D is perhaps TRBD1 (6 bases). Germline V gene lookup returns CDR1 SGHRS and CDR2 YFSETQ. V shed 4 bases and J shed 6 bases, with 11 bases lying between them. The CDR3 consists of 13 residues. The CDR3 bases are TGCGCCAGCAGCATCGGACAGATCAATGAGCAGTTCTTC. As protein: CASSIGQINEQFF.

This clonotype has at least ten counts. The CDR3 DNA sequence: TGTGCCAGCAGTTACGATGCAGGCATGAACACTGAAGCTTTCTTT. Protein sequence: CASSYDAGMNTEAFF. The chain couples TRBV6-6 to TRBJ1-1; D uncertain. The germline CDR1 and CDR2 sequences are MNHNY and SVGAGI (reference sequence). V shed 2 bases and J shed 0 bases, with 10 bases lying between them. The CDR3 totals 15 residues.

V is TRBV19 and J is TRBJ2-7; D unresolved. The germline gives CDR1 LNHDA, CDR2 SQIVND (reference sequence). Trimming removed 6 bases at V and 2 bases at J, with 17 bases between. The CDR3 totals 15 residues. The DNA for the CDR3 is TGTGCCAGTAGCTCCTTAGAGACACCGACCTACGAGCAGTACTTC. Translated: CASSSLETPTYEQYF.

This clonotype was picked up a small number of times. The J gene is TRBJ2-7, the V gene TRBV4-3; 8 bases line up with TRBD2. V trimming: 6 bases; J trimming: 3 bases; junction bases outside the gene matches: 10. Germline V gene data show CDR1 as LGHNA and CDR2 as YSLEER. The CDR3 contains 15 residues. This CDR3 reads CASSLSGSGIYEQYF. The CDR3 bases are TGCGCCAGCAGTCTAAGCGGGAGCGGGATCTACGAGCAGTACTTC.

On this clonotype: A read error may be the cause here, since a much bigger clone is one base away. The chain joins TRBV7-9 to TRBJ2-5; 11 nucleotides agree with TRBD1. The CDR3 consists of 15 residues. CDR1 is SEHNR and CDR2 is FQNEAQ in the germline V gene (reference sequence). The CDR3 reads CASSYQDRGLEAQYF. The CDR3 nucleotides are TGTGCCAGCAGCTACCAGGACAGGGGGCTAGAGGCCCAGTACTTC.

This clonotype showed up just a few times. V and J are TRBV3-1 and TRBJ2-1; 13 bases align to TRBD2. The J segment lost 3 bases and the V segment lost 3 bases, leaving 2 bases of the junction unmatched. This CDR3 region has 16 residues. Germline CDR1 LGHDT, CDR2 YNNKEL (reference sequence). The CDR3 nucleotides are TGTGCCAGCAGCCAGCGGACTAGCGGGAGCTACAATGAGCAGTTCTTC. It translates to CASSQRTSGSYNEQFF.

This chain connects TRBV9 to TRBJ2-1; 9 nucleotides agree with TRBD2. Germline assignment: CDR1 SGDLS and CDR2 YYNGEE. The CDR3 length is 15 residues. V lost 4 bases to trimming and J lost 8 bases; unmatched junction nucleotides: 10. The DNA of the CDR3 is TGTGCCAGCAGCCCAGGGGTTAGCGGGAGTGATGAGCAGTTCTTC. Amino acid sequence: CASSPGVSGSDEQFF.

This clonotype came up many times. The chain combines TRBV11-2 with TRBJ2-7; D possibly corresponds to TRBD2 (6 bases). The CDR3 covers 15 residues. The germline V gene encodes CDR1 SGHAT and CDR2 FQNNGV. Trimming shortened V by 5 bases and J by 0 bases, and 14 bases separated the two germline ends. The CDR3 protein is CASSPSAGISYEQYF. The CDR3 DNA reads as TGTGCCAGCAGCCCCAGCGCGGGGATCTCCTACGAGCAGTACTTC.

The table lists this clonotype with many counts. V is TRBV20-1 and J is TRBJ2-7; 7 bases fit TRBD2. Germline trimming cut 2 bases from V and 3 bases from J; bases unmatched to any gene: 4. The CDR3 loop spans 13 amino acids. Per the germline V gene, CDR1 is DFQATT and CDR2 is SNEGSKA (reference sequence). CDR3 region: CSARPRTSYEQYF. CDR3 sequence (DNA): TGCAGTGCTAGACCCAGGACTAGCTACGAGCAGTACTTC.